These T cell receptor beta chains were read from a single sample in a study of tumor-infiltrating lymphocytes in primary liver carcinoma. TCRdb reprocessed the multiplex PCR reads with MiXCR, giving one entry per CDR3 protein. In the table there are 300,000 to 350,000 distinct CDR3 sequences, approximately 65% of which are singletons. Material for sequencing was peripheral blood. All receptors come from a man aged 35-49 years with primary liver carcinoma and hepatitis B virus infection. Both conserved end residues are part of each CDR3. Each record gives: CDR3 protein, CDR3 DNA, clone size, V gene, J gene, D gene. The D gene is left open where the match is weak. Clone size is given for some rows only: seen once, a few or many times, or a class if the clone is expanded.

CDR3: CASSHSLAGGYNSPLHF
DNA: TGTGCCAGCAGTCACTCCCTAGCCGGGGGCTATAATTCACCCCTCCACTTT
size: many
V: TRBV6-6
J: TRBJ1-6
D: .

CDR3: CASSNPRLGYQETQYF
DNA: TGTGCCAGCAGCAACCCGAGGTTGGGGTACCAAGAGACCCAGTACTTC
size: .
V: TRBV5-6
J: TRBJ2-5
D: .

CDR3: CASSLLGGLQETQYF
DNA: TGTGCCAGCAGCTTGTTAGGGGGACTCCAAGAGACCCAGTACTTC
size: few
V: TRBV5-4
J: TRBJ2-5
D: .

CDR3: CASSRAGEVEQYF
DNA: TGTGCCAGCAGCCGAGCGGGAGAGGTCGAGCAGTACTTC
size: few
V: TRBV7-9
J: TRBJ2-7
D: TRBD2

CDR3: CASSFPGGPRKNIQYF
DNA: TGTGCCAGCAGTTTTCCGGGAGGGCCTCGTAAAAACATTCAGTACTTC
size: few
V: TRBV28
J: TRBJ2-4
D: TRBD2

CDR3: CASSSLGQGDLSGNTIYF
DNA: TGTGCCAGCAGCTCCCTCGGGCAGGGCGACCTCTCTGGAAACACCATATATTTT
size: many
V: TRBV6-6
J: TRBJ1-3
D: .

CDR3: CVSSLGIRRFFSTDTQYF
DNA: TGTGTCAGCAGCTTAGGAATAAGACGGTTTTTTAGCACAGATACGCAGTATTTT
size: .
V: TRBV11-2
J: TRBJ2-3
D: .

CDR3: CASSLEGRLSGELFF
DNA: TGTGCCAGCAGCTTAGAAGGCCGGCTCTCCGGGGAGCTGTTTTTT
size: many
V: TRBV11-3
J: TRBJ2-2
D: .

CDR3: CTSRLESDQPQHF
DNA: TGTACCAGCAGATTAGAAAGTGATCAGCCCCAGCATTTT
size: few
V: TRBV11-2
J: TRBJ1-5
D: .

CDR3: CASSEEAIGRYELFF
DNA: TGTGCCAGCAGCGAAGAGGCTATCGGGAGGTATGAGCTGTTCTTC
size: .
V: TRBV4-2
J: TRBJ2-1
D: TRBD2

CDR3: CASSLHRTEGYTF
DNA: TGTGCCAGCAGCCTACATCGGACAGAAGGCTACACCTTC
size: .
V: TRBV7-9
J: TRBJ1-2
D: .

CDR3: CASRRTSQETQYF
DNA: TGCGCCAGCAGGAGGACTAGCCAAGAGACCCAGTACTTC
size: few
V: TRBV5-1
J: TRBJ2-5
D: TRBD2

CDR3: CDSSLAGAAFF
DNA: TGTGACAGCAGCTTGGCTGGTGCAGCTTTCTTT
size: .
V: TRBV5-6
J: TRBJ1-1
D: .

CDR3: CASSETDATDTQHF
DNA: TGTGCAAGCAGCGAGACGGACGCCACAGATACGCAGCATTTT
size: .
V: TRBV11-3
J: TRBJ1-5
D: .

CDR3: CASSLRGGHGTDTQYF
DNA: TGTGCCAGCAGTTTAAGGGGCGGGCACGGCACAGATACGCAGTATTTT
size: few
V: TRBV12-3/TRBV12-4
J: TRBJ2-3
D: .

CDR3: CASSQDKKETQYF
DNA: TGTGCCAGCAGTCAGGACAAAAAAGAGACCCAGTACTTC
size: .
V: TRBV5-4
J: TRBJ2-5
D: .

CDR3: CASSEQGRDRGCPTDTQYF
DNA: TGTGCCAGCAGTGAGCAGGGACGGGACAGGGGGTGCCCCACAGATACGCAGTATTTT
size: few
V: TRBV6-4
J: TRBJ2-3
D: TRBD1

CDR3: CASSSLRSGAAEQFF
DNA: TGTGCCAGCAGCTCACTACGATCAGGGGCGGCTGAGCAGTTCTTC
size: few
V: TRBV7-9
J: TRBJ2-1
D: .

CDR3: CASSLGTTRETQYF
DNA: TGTGCCAGCAGCTTAGGGACCACACGAGAGACACAGTACTTC
size: .
V: TRBV11-2
J: TRBJ2-5
D: .

CDR3: CASQGVGTSGDMVDYEQYF
DNA: TGTGCCAGCCAGGGGGTCGGGACTAGCGGGGATATGGTGGACTACGAGCAGTACTTC
size: .
V: TRBV12-3/TRBV12-4
J: TRBJ2-7
D: TRBD2